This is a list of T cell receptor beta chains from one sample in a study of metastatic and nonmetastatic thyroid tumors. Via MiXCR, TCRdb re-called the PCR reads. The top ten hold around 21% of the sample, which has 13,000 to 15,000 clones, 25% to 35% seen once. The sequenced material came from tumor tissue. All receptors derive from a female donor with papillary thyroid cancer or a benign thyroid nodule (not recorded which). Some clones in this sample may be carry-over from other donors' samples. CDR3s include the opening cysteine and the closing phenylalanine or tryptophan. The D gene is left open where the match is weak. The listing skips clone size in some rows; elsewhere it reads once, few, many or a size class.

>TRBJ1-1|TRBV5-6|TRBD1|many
TGTGCCAGCAGCTTGGAGTCAGGGGGTTTGTACACTGAAGCTTTCTTT
CASSLESGGLYTEAFF
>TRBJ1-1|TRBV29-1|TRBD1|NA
TGCAGCGTTCTGGACAGGGGTTCATACATGAACACTGAAGCTTTCTTT
CSVLDRGSYMNTEAFF
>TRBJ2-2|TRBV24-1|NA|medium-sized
TGTGCCACCAGTGACAGCATCGGGGAGCTGTTTTTT
CATSDSIGELFF
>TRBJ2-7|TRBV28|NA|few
TGTGCCAGCAGTTTACGAGGTGGGGACGAGCAGTACTTC
CASSLRGGDEQYF
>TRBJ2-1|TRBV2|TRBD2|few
TGTGCCAGCAGTGAAAGCGGGAGTTACAATGAGCAGTTCTTC
CASSESGSYNEQFF
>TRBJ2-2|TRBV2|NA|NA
TGTGCCACTAGAGGTACTATTCGCGCGAACACCGGGGAGCTGTTTTTT
CATRGTIRANTGELFF
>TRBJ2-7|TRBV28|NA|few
TGTGCCAGCAGTCCCCGCGGTAGCTCCGAGTTCTACGAGCAGTACTTC
CASSPRGSSEFYEQYF
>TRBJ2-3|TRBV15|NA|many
TGTGCCACCAGCAGAGATCAGGGTGGAGATACGCAGTATTTT
CATSRDQGGDTQYF
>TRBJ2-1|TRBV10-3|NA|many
TGTGCCATCAATGCGGCAGCCAGCTCCTACAATGAGCAGTTCTTC
CAINAAASSYNEQFF
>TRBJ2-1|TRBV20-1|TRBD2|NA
TGCAGTGCTACCTCCACTAGCGGGAGGGCCCGAGAGCAGTTCTTC
CSATSTSGRAREQFF
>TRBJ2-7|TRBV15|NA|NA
TGTGCCACCAGCAGGGCGGTGGACAACTCCTACGAGCAGTACTTC
CATSRAVDNSYEQYF
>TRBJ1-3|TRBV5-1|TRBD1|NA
TGCGCCAGCAGTTTGACAGGGCATGGAAACACCATATATTTT
CASSLTGHGNTIYF
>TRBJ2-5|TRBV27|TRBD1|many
TGTGCCAGCAGTCCGGACAGGGGATGGGAGACCCAGTACTTC
CASSPDRGWETQYF
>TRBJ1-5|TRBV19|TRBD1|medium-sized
TGTGCCAGTAGTCCAAGGACAGGGGGAAGCAATCAGCCCCAGCATTTT
CASSPRTGGSNQPQHF
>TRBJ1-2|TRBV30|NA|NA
TGTGCCTGGTGGGACACAGCTAACTATGGCTACACCTTC
CAWWDTANYGYTF
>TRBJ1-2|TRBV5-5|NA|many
TGTGCCAGCACCAAGGCCCTTGGGGGCATAAACGGCCACACCTTC
CASTKALGGINGHTF
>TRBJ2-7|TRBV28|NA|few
TGTGCCAGCCACACCGCCCACTACGAGCAGTACTTC
CASHTAHYEQYF
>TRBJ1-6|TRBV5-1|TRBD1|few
TGCGCCAGCGCACGAGGAGGACAGGGCTATTCACCCCTCCACTTT
CASARGGQGYSPLHF